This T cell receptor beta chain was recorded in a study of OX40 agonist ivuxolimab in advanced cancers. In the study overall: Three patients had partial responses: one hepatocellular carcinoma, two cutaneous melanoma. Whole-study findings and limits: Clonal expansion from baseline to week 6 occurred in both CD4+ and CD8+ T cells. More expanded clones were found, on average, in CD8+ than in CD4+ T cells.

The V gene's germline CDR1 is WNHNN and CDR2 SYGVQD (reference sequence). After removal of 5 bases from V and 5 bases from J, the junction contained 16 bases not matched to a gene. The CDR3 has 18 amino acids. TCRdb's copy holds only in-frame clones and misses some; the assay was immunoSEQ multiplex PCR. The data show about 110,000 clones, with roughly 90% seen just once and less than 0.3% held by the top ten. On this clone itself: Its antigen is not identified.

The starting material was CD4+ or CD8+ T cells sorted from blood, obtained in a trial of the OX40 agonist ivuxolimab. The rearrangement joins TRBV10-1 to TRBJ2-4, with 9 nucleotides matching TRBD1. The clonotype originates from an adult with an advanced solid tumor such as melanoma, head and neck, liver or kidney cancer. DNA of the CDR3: TGCGCCAGCAGTCCCAGGACAGGGGCCGACACTAGCCAAAACATTCAGTACTTC. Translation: CASSPRTGADTSQNIQYF.